This T cell receptor beta chain was sequenced in a study of shared clonotypes between healthy human individuals. CDR1 is ENHRY and CDR2 is SYGVKD in the germline V gene. The CDR3 covers 12 residues. The trim removed 11 bases at V and 8 bases at J, leaving 8 bases unmatched. TCRdb's table, derived via immunoSEQ multiplex PCR, lists solely in-frame clones and lacks some. Of some 2,500,000 clones listed, over 85% are singletons. This receptor was identified in a man aged 18 to 30 in good health. Some clones in this sample may be carry-over from other donors' samples. The sequencing input was naive CD4+ T cells from PBMCs. The subset was: CD45RA+ positively selected. V usage is TRBV10-3 and J usage is TRBJ1-4; 7 nucleotides match TRBD1. The CDR3 sequence: CAATGEGEKLFF. CDR3 sequence (DNA): TGTGCCGCAACAGGGGAGGGGGAAAAACTGTTTTTT.